This T cell receptor (beta chain) comes out of a study of monozygotic twins with inflammatory bowel disease (dated by TCRdb to the late 2010s). Notes on the research overall: The full study comprised around 30 monozygotic twin pairs: nine German pairs (four IBD-concordant, five IBD-discordant) and 19 IBD-discordant Danish pairs. The search for disease-associated traits relied mainly on comparing IBD patients with their genetically identical healthy co-twins within discordant pairs. Each individual had, on average, about 151 000 unique TCRalpha sequences and 181 000 unique TCRbeta sequences available for analysis. Study-wide conclusions, independent of this receptor: Fewer clonotypes were shared with other individuals by IBD patients than by healthy twins, most markedly in patients showing signs of disease activity. A decrease in TCRbeta repertoire diversity, as measured by inverse Simpson index, was observed in IBD patients compared with their healthy co-twins. Because patients were on differing immunosuppressive treatments, the repertoires may have picked up extra background noise and inter-individual variability. The analysis was unable to tell different T cell subtypes apart. Concordant and discordant twins showed no difference in repertoire similarity, possibly because of limited statistical power. No single strong signal or clonotype linked to IBD turned up in the results, so the idea that one exists was not supported.

From each donor, an approximately 2.5 ml peripheral blood sample was collected into PAXgene tubes and stored at -80 degrees C. Total RNA was isolated from whole blood with the PAXgene blood miRNA kit on an automated QIAcube, without T cell sorting. Peripheral blood from monozygotic twin pairs, either concordant or discordant for inflammatory bowel disease, underwent deep TCRalpha and TCRbeta repertoire profiling that used unique molecular barcoding. For every twin pair, smoking habits were documented, and each individual was categorised as a current, former or never smoker. Turning to this clonotype: Its antigen specificity is not known.

Libraries were constructed by 5' RACE. The input for every TCR library was 3500 ng of total RNA. cDNA was synthesized with SMARTScribe reverse transcriptase in eight separate reactions per sample. Unique molecular identifiers containing a 6-nucleotide sample barcode were introduced through template switching during cDNA synthesis. TCRalpha and TCRbeta cDNA was amplified by two nested PCRs of 16 and 9 cycles, with bead purification after each PCR. Before amplification, the cDNA was treated with uracil DNA-glycosylase and purified using the QIAquick PCR purification kit. In the second PCR, Illumina TruSeq-compatible adapters and sample-specific barcodes were added. Library quality and concentration were assessed using TapeStation and Qubit, and 5 ng of each library was pooled. Pooled libraries were sequenced on an Illumina HiSeq2500 single-index Rapid Run with 2 x 100 bp reads and custom sequencing primers. Under the source paper's analysis protocol: MiGEC version 1.2.6 was used for UMI-based consensus assembly to correct PCR and sequencing errors. MiXCR version 2.1.1 was used for V(D)J alignment, clonotype assembly and CDR3 extraction. To normalise gene usage, clonotype sharing and MAIT/NKT TCR abundance, the top 1000, 10 000 and 20 000 clonotypes in each sample were analysed. Diversity was computed as the inverse Simpson index with the vegan R package after downsampling to 27 000 UMIs. Paired Mann-Whitney U tests were applied to discordant twin pairs, with Benjamini-Hochberg correction for multiple testing. Reads reprocessed by TCRdb are summarized as one entry per CDR3 protein sequence, and DNA is absent. TCRdb assigned the V and J calls; the authors' analysis was not used. The sample's table covers 300,000 to 400,000 distinct CDR3 sequences. The ten biggest clones cover 2% to 2.5% of the sample.

CDR1 is given as SGHKS and CDR2 as YYEKEE, both from the germline V gene (reference sequence). The CDR3 runs 14 residues from the cysteine to the phenylalanine. There is no recorded DNA. The clonotype comes from a human donor with ulcerative colitis or Crohn's disease, or a healthy co-twin of an affected twin (not recorded which). The sample consisted of blood. The chain is encoded by TRBV5-5 joined to TRBJ2-7; the D call of TRBD1 rests on TCRdb alone, since no DNA is present to check it. The CDR3 protein sequence reads: CASSLAPGTYEQYF.